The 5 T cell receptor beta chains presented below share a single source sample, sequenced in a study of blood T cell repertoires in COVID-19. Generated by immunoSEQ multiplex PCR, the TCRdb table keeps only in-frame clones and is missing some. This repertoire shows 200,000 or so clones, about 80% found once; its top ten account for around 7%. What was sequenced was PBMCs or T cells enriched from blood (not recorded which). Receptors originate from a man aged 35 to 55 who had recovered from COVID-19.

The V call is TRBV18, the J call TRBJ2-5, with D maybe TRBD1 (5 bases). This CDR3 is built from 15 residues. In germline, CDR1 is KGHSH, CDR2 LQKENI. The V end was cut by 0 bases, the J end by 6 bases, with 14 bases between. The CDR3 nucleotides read TGTGCCAGCTCACCACCCGGGCAGGGTGGGAAGACCCAGTACTTC. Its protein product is CASSPPGQGGKTQYF.

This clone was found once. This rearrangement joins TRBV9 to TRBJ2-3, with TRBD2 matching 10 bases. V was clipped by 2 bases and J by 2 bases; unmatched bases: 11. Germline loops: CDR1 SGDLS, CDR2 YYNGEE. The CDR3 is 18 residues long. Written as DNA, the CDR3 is TGTGCCAGCAGCGTTGGTAGCGGGGGGTTGTTCCCCACAGATACGCAGTATTTT. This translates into CASSVGSGGLFPTDTQYF.

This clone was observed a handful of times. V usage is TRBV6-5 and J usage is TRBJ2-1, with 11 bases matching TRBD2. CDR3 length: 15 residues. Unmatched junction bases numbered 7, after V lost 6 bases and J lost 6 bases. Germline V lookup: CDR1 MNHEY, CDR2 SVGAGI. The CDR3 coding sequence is TGTGCCAGCAGGCTACTAGCGGGGGCCTTCAATGAGCAGTTCTTC. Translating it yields CASRLLAGAFNEQFF.

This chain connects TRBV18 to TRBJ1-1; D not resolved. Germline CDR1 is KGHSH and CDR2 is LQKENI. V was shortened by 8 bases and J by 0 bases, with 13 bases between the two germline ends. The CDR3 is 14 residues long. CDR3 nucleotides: TGTGCCAGCGTAGGCGGGGTCTTGAACACTGAAGCTTTCTTT. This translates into CASVGGVLNTEAFF.

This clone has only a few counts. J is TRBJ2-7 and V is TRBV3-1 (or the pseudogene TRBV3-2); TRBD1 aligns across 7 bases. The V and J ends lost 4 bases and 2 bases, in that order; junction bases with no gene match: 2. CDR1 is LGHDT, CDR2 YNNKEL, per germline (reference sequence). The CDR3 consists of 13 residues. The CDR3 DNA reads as TGTGCCAGCAGCCCGGGACAGACCTACGAGCAGTACTTC. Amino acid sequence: CASSPGQTYEQYF.